The 14 T cell receptor beta chains listed next were all sequenced from one sample in a study of blood T cell repertoires in COVID-19. Sequencing used immunoSEQ multiplex PCR; TCRdb keeps in-frame clones, though not all of them. Of some 150,000 clones listed, 70% to 90% are singletons. Sequenced input: peripheral blood. These receptors were collected from a man aged 40-55 years with acute or convalescent COVID-19.

The CDR3 loop reads CASRPNDRGYGYTF. Here the CDR3 DNA reads TGTGCCAGCAGACCAAATGACAGAGGCTATGGCTACACCTTC. The chain is built from TRBV27 and TRBJ1-2; TRBD1 might be the D (5 bases). There are 14 residues in the CDR3. Trimming stripped 6 bases from V and 4 bases from J, with 15 bases between. CDR1 MNHEY and CDR2 SMNVEV come from the germline V gene (reference sequence).

V gene TRBV28 combines with J gene TRBJ1-1; 7 positions match TRBD1. Germline V gene lookup returns CDR1 MDHEN and CDR2 SYDVKM. The CDR3 is made up of 16 amino acids. J was trimmed by 2 bases and V by 4 bases; bases with no gene match: 10. CDR3 region: CASSSQGRSGNTEAFF. For the CDR3, the DNA is TGTGCCAGCAGTTCACAGGGGCGCAGTGGAAACACTGAAGCTTTCTTT. Using reference TRBV28 and TRBJ1-1 for the parts outside the CDR3, the full variable domain is DVKVTQSSRYLVKRTGEKVFLECVQDMDHENMFWYRQDPGLGLRLIYFSYDVKMKEKGDIPEGYSVSREKKERFSLILESASTNQTSMYLCASSSQGRSGNTEAFFGQGTRLTVV.

The chain joins TRBV28 to TRBJ1-5; D ambiguous. Germline values: CDR1 MDHEN, CDR2 SYDVKM. With 5 bases removed from V and 9 bases from J, the gap between germline ends came to 17 bases. The CDR3 spans 14 residues. The CDR3: CASSVTSGISPQHF. Here the CDR3 DNA reads TGTGCCAGCAGTGTGACTTCGGGGATCTCGCCCCAGCATTTT.

V is TRBV5-6 and J is TRBJ2-1; TRBD2 aligns across 10 bases. Germline loops: CDR1 SGHDT, CDR2 YYEEEE. V lost 4 bases, J lost 8 bases, and 6 bases stayed unmatched. The CDR3 sequence is 14 residues long. CDR3 DNA sequence: TGTGCCAGCAGCCCGGGACTAGCGTTATATGAGCAGTTCTTC. Translating it yields CASSPGLALYEQFF.

This clone was detected a few times. V and J are TRBV6-5 and TRBJ1-2; the match to TRBD1 covers 9 bases. J gave up 6 bases and V 11 bases, and 13 bases lay outside the gene matches. This CDR3 spans 14 amino acids. Germline-derived CDR1 and CDR2 are MNHEY and SVGAGI. CDR3 residues: CAVWTTGGVDGYTF. DNA of the CDR3: TGTGCCGTCTGGACGACAGGGGGGGTAGATGGCTACACCTTC.

The chain has TRBV6-5 and TRBJ1-1; 7 nucleotides line up with TRBD1. Germline-derived CDR1 and CDR2 are MNHEY and SVGAGI. V was clipped by 6 bases and J by 4 bases; unmatched bases: 8. The CDR3 extends over 14 amino acids. Written as DNA, the CDR3 is TGTGCCAGCAGAGATTACAGGGGAAGCACTGAAGCTTTCTTT. It yields the protein CASRDYRGSTEAFF.

The chain is built from TRBV28 and TRBJ1-6; D unclear. Germline CDR1 is MDHEN and CDR2 is SYDVKM. V shed 5 bases and J shed 5 bases, with 4 bases lying between them. This CDR3 has 12 residues. This CDR3 reads CASSVNNSPLHF. CDR3 in DNA: TGTGCCAGCAGTGTAAATAATTCACCCCTCCACTTT.

This chain uses TRBV10-3 with TRBJ1-5, with 7 nucleotides matching TRBD1. The CDR3 sequence is 13 residues long. Per germline, CDR1 ENHRY and CDR2 SYGVKD. V lost 8 bases to trimming and J lost 5 bases; unmatched junction nucleotides: 6. CDR3 region: CAIGNRGDQPQHF. The CDR3 DNA reads TGTGCCATCGGTAACAGGGGAGATCAGCCCCAGCATTTT.

V usage is TRBV9 and J usage is TRBJ2-5, with D possibly matching TRBD1 (7 bases). The V gene's germline CDR1 is SGDLS and CDR2 YYNGEE. V was clipped by 3 bases and J by 2 bases, with 23 bases between them. This CDR3 has 18 residues. For the CDR3, the DNA is TGTGCCAGCAGCGCCCCCGGAGGGGGCAGGGTTAGACAAGAGACCCAGTACTTC. As protein: CASSAPGGGRVRQETQYF. Full variable domain (remainder filled in from reference TRBV9 and TRBJ2-5): DSGVTQTPKHLITATGQRVTLRCSPRSGDLSVYWYQQSLDQGLQFLIQYYNGEERAKGNILERFSAQQFPDLHSELNLSSLELGDSALYFCASSAPGGGRVRQETQYFGPGTRLLVL.

This chain connects TRBV10-3 to TRBJ1-5; the D gene is possibly TRBD1 (5 bases). The CDR3 is 14 residues long. CDR1 and CDR2 (germline): ENHRY, SYGVKD. The V end lost 3 bases, the J end lost 5 bases, and 11 bases lay between the germline ends. CDR3 in amino acids: CAISDPGGDQPQHF. The CDR3 DNA follows: TGTGCCATCAGTGATCCTGGGGGGGATCAGCCCCAGCATTTT.

The chain employs TRBV5-1 and TRBJ1-2; unclear D gene. The germline gives CDR1 SGHRS, CDR2 YFSETQ. Trimming left V 2 bases short and J 0 bases short, with 5 bases between. The CDR3 runs to 13 residues. CDR3 residues: CASSFGANYGYTF. DNA of the CDR3: TGCGCCAGCAGCTTCGGAGCTAACTATGGCTACACCTTC. The variable domain in full, with the rest retrieved from reference TRBV5-1 and TRBJ1-2, is KAGVTQTPRYLIKTRGQQVTLSCSPISGHRSVSWYQQTPGQGLQFLFEYFSETQRNKGNFPGRFSGRQFSNSRSEMNVSTLELGDSALYLCASSFGANYGYTFGSGTRLTVV.

This chain connects TRBV5-4 to TRBJ2-5; 10 bases line up with TRBD2. The germline CDR1 and CDR2 sequences are SGHNT and YYREEE (reference sequence). The CDR3 sequence is 14 residues long. Germline trimming cut 3 bases from V and 5 bases from J; bases unmatched to any gene: 4. DNA for the CDR3: TGTGCCAGCAGCTCATCTAGCGGGGGTGAGACCCAGTACTTC. It translates to CASSSSSGGETQYF. Filled out from reference TRBV5-4 and TRBJ2-5, the complete variable domain reads ETGVTQSPTHLIKTRGQQVTLRCSSQSGHNTVSWYQQALGQGPQFIFQYYREEENGRGNFPPRFSGLQFPNYSSELNVNALELDDSALYLCASSSSSGGETQYFGPGTRLLVL.

This clone was counted once. The V call is TRBV27, the J call TRBJ1-2, with D maybe TRBD1 (5 bases). Per germline, CDR1 MNHEY and CDR2 SMNVEV (reference sequence). V dropped 6 bases and J dropped 4 bases, with 18 bases sitting between them. This CDR3 has 15 residues. CDR3 in DNA: TGTGCCAGCAGCCACCAAGGGGCTGATGGCTATGGCTACACCTTC. Its protein product is CASSHQGADGYGYTF.

The chain links TRBV19 to TRBJ1-4; 10 bases agree with TRBD1. Germline CDR1 and CDR2: LNHDA and SQIVND (reference sequence). The CDR3 consists of 14 residues. V was pared by 6 bases and J by 5 bases, with 3 bases of the junction left unmatched. CDR3 region: CASSVTGGNEKLFF. CDR3 DNA sequence: TGTGCCAGTAGCGTGACAGGGGGCAATGAAAAACTGTTTTTT.